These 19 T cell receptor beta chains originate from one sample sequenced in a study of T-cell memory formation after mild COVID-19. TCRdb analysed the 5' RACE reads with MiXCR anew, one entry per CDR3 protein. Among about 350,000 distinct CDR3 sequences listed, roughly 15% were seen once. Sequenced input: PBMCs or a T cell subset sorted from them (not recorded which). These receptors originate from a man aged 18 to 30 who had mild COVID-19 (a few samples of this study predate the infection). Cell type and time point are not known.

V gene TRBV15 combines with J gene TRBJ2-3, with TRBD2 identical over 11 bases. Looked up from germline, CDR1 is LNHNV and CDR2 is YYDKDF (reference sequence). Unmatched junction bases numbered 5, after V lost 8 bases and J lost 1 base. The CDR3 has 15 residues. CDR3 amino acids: CATAPSGGRTDTQYF. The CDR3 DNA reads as TGTGCCACCGCCCCTAGCGGGGGGCGCACAGATACGCAGTATTTT.

CDR3 protein: CASMGSKETQYF. The CDR3 nucleotides read TGTGCCAGCATGGGAAGTAAAGAGACCCAGTACTTC. The chain employs TRBV12-3 or TRBV12-4 and TRBJ2-5; D not resolved. CDR3 length equals 12 residues. V was cut by 7 bases and J by 3 bases, with 9 bases left in between.

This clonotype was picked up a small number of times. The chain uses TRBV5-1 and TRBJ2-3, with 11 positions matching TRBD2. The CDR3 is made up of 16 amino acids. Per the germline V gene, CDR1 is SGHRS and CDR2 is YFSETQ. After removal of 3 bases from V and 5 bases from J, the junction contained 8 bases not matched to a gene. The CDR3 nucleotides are TGCGCCAGCAGCTCCCAACTAGCGGGGGATGGAGATACGCAGTATTTT. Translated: CASSSQLAGDGDTQYF. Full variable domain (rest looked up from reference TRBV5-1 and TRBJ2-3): KAGVTQTPRYLIKTRGQQVTLSCSPISGHRSVSWYQQTPGQGLQFLFEYFSETQRNKGNFPGRFSGRQFSNSRSEMNVSTLELGDSALYLCASSSQLAGDGDTQYFGPGTRLTVL.

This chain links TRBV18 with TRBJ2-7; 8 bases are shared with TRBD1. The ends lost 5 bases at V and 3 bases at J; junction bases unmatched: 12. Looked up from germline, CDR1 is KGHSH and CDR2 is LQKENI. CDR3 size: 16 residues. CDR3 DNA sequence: TGTGCCAGCTCATCAACCGGGACAGGCTTCTACTACGAGCAGTACTTC. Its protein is CASSSTGTGFYYEQYF.

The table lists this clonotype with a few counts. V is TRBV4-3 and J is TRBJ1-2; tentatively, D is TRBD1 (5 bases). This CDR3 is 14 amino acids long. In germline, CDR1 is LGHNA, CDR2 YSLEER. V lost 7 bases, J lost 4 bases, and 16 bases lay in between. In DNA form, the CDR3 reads TGCGCCAGCACGCTCGAGCGAGGGACCTATGGCTACACCTTC. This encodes CASTLERGTYGYTF.

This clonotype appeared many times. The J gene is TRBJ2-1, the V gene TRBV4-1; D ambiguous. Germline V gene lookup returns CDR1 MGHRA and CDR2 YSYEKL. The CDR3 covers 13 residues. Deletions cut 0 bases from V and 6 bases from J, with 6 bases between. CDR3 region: CASSQDPFNEQFF. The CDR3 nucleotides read TGCGCCAGCAGCCAAGATCCGTTCAATGAGCAGTTCTTC.

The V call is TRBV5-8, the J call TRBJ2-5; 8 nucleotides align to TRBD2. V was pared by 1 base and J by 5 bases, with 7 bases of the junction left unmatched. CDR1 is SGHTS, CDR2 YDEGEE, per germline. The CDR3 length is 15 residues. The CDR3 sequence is CASSLRTSPRETQYF. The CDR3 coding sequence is TGTGCCAGCAGCTTGCGGACTAGCCCCCGGGAGACCCAGTACTTC.

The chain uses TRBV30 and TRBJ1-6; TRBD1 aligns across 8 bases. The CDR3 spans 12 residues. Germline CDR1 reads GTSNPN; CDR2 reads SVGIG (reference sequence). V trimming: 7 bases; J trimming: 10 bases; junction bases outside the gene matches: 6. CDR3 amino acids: CASTGVLSPLHF. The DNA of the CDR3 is TGTGCCTCGACAGGGGTACTCTCACCCCTCCACTTT.

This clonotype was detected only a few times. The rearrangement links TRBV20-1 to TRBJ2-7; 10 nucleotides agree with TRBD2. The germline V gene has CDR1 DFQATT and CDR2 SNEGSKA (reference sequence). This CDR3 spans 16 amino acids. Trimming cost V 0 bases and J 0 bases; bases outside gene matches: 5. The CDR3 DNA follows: TGCAGTGCTAGAGATCCCCTAGCGGGGGTCTCCTACGAGCAGTACTTC. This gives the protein CSARDPLAGVSYEQYF.

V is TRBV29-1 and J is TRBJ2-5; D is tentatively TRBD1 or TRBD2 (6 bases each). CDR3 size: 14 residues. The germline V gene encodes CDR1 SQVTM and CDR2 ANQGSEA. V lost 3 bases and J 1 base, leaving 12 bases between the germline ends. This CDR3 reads CSVDGWGAQETQYF. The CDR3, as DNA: TGCAGCGTTGATGGGTGGGGGGCCCAAGAGACCCAGTACTTC.

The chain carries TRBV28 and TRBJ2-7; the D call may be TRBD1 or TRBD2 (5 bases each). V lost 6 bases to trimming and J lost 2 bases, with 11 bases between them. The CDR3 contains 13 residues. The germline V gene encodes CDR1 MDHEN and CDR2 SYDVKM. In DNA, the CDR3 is TGTGCCAGCAGCCGGGACGGCCCCTACGAGCAGTACGTC. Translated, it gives CASSRDGPYEQYV.

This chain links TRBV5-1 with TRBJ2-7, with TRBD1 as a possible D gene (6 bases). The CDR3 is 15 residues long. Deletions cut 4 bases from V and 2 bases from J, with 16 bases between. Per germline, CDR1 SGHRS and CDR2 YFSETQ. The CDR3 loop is CASSLADRYPYEQYF. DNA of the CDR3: TGCGCCAGCAGCCTAGCAGACAGGTACCCCTACGAGCAGTACTTC.

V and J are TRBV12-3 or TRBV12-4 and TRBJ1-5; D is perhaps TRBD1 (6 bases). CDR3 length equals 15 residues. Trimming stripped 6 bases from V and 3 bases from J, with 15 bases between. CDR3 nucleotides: TGTGCCAGCAGCAGCCGGGGGACACTCAATCAGCCCCAGCATTTT. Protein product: CASSSRGTLNQPQHF.

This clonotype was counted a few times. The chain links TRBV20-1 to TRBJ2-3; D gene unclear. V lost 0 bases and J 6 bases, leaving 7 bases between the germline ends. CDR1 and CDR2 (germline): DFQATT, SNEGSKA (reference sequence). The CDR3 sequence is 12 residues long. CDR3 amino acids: CSARDHLDTQYF. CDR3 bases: TGCAGTGCTAGAGATCACCTGGATACGCAGTATTTT.

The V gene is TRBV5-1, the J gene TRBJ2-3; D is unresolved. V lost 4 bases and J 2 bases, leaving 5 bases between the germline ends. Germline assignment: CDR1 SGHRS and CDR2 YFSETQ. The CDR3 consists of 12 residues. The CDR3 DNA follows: TGCGCCAGCAGCACCGACACAGATACGCAGTATTTT. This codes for CASSTDTDTQYF. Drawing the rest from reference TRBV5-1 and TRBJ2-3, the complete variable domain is KAGVTQTPRYLIKTRGQQVTLSCSPISGHRSVSWYQQTPGQGLQFLFEYFSETQRNKGNFPGRFSGRQFSNSRSEMNVSTLELGDSALYLCASSTDTDTQYFGPGTRLTVL.

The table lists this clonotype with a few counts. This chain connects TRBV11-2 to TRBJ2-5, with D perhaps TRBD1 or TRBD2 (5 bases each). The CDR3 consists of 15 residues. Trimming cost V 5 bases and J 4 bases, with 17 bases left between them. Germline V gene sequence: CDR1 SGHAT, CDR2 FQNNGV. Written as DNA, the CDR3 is TGTGCCAGCAGCCCCATTAGGGGACGCGGAGAGACCCAGTACTTC. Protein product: CASSPIRGRGETQYF. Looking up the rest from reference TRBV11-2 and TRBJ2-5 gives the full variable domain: EAGVAQSPRYKIIEKRQSVAFWCNPISGHATLYWYQQILGQGPKLLIQFQNNGVVDDSQLPKDRFSAERLKGVDSTLKIQPAKLEDSAVYLCASSPIRGRGETQYFGPGTRLLVL.

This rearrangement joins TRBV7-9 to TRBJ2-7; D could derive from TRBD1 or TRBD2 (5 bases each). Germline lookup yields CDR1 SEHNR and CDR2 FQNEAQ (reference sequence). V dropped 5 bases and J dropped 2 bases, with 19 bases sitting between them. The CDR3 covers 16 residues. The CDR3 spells CASSGMGTIFTYEQYF. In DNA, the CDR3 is TGTGCCAGCAGCGGCATGGGGACCATTTTCACCTACGAGCAGTACTTC.

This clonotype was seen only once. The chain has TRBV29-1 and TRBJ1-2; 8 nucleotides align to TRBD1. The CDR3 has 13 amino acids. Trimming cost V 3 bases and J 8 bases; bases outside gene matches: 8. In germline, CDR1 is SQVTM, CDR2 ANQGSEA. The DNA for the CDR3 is TGCAGCGTTGATCGACAGGGGAGTAGCGGCTACACCTTC. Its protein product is CSVDRQGSSGYTF.

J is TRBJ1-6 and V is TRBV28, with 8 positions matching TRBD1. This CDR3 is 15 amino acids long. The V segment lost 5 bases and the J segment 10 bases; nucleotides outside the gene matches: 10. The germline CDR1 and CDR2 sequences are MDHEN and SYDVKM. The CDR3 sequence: CASSPRDRLGSPLHF. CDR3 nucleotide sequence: TGTGCCAGCAGTCCCCGGGACAGGTTGGGCTCACCCCTCCACTTT.